A selection of T cell receptor beta chains follows, all from one sample in a study of a mutant IDH1 vaccine in newly diagnosed glioma. Here immunoSEQ multiplex PCR was the method, and the copy in TCRdb shows in-frame clones only, minus some. The sample has tens of thousands of clones; roughly four fifths are singletons. No antigens are known for them. Source: PBMCs, taken from a glioma patient whose treatment included an IDH1 peptide vaccine. These receptors came from a man younger than 40 with glioma. The CDR3 runs from the conserved cysteine through the conserved F or W. Each record gives: CDR3 protein, CDR3 DNA, J gene, CDR3 length, D gene, V gene, clone size. The D gene is left open where the match is weak. Size values are once, few and many counts, or a class for expanded clones, and some rows have none.

CASGPRGQNYEQYF | TGCGCCAGCGGGCCCCGGGGTCAGAACTACGAGCAGTACTTC | TRBJ2-7 | 14 | NA | TRBV5-1 | NA
CASSERENTEAFF | TGCGCCAGCAGTGAGCGGGAGAATACTGAAGCTTTCTTT | TRBJ1-1 | 13 | NA | TRBV10-2 | few
CASGDPGPSPQHF | TGTGCCAGCGGGGATCCGGGCCCTTCGCCCCAGCATTTT | TRBJ1-5 | 13 | NA | TRBV2 | NA
CASSLAGGQSYEQYF | TGTGCCAGCAGCCTCGCGGGGGGGCAGTCCTACGAGCAGTACTTC | TRBJ2-7 | 15 | NA | TRBV21-1 | NA
CASSPPGANEQFF | TGTGCCAGCAGCCCCCCGGGGGCAAATGAGCAGTTCTTC | TRBJ2-1 | 13 | NA | TRBV4-2 | NA
CASSPRKDRENTEAFF | TGTGCCAGTAGCCCTAGGAAGGACAGGGAGAACACTGAAGCTTTCTTT | TRBJ1-1 | 16 | TRBD1 | TRBV19 | NA
CAIKREDGTGELFF | TGTGCCATCAAGAGGGAGGACGGCACCGGGGAGCTGTTTTTT | TRBJ2-2 | 14 | NA | TRBV7-9 | NA
CASTPQGRGDYGYTF | TGCGCCAGCACCCCCCAAGGAAGGGGCGACTATGGCTACACCTTC | TRBJ1-2 | 15 | NA | TRBV5-1 | NA
CASLSGRDVYEQYF | TGTGCCAGCCTCAGCGGGAGGGACGTCTACGAGCAGTACTTC | TRBJ2-7 | 14 | TRBD2 | TRBV18 | NA
CASLAPSSEAFF | TGTGCCAGCCTCGCTCCCTCCTCTGAAGCTTTCTTT | TRBJ1-1 | 12 | NA | TRBV6-5 | NA
CASSLKTGYMNTEAFF | TGTGCCAGCAGTTTGAAGACAGGTTACATGAACACTGAAGCTTTCTTT | TRBJ1-1 | 16 | NA | TRBV27 | NA
CASTPDTQYF | TGTGCCAGCACCCCAGATACGCAGTATTTT | TRBJ2-3 | 10 | NA | TRBV25-1 | NA
CASTTGLAASGELFF | TGCGCCAGCACTACGGGACTAGCAGCCTCCGGGGAGCTGTTTTTT | TRBJ2-2 | 15 | TRBD2 | TRBV5-1 | NA
CASSINRDPGNTIYF | TGTGCCAGCAGCATCAACAGGGACCCTGGAAACACCATATATTTT | TRBJ1-3 | 15 | NA | TRBV7-7 | NA
CASGGPTSGNYEQYF | TGTGCCAGCGGGGGTCCGACTAGCGGAAACTACGAGCAGTACTTC | TRBJ2-7 | 15 | TRBD2 | TRBV6-6 | NA
CASSESWRSLSYEQYF | TGCGCCAGCAGTGAGTCTTGGCGGTCCCTCTCCTACGAGCAGTACTTC | TRBJ2-7 | 16 | NA | TRBV10-1 | NA
CATSRNTAFYEQYF | TGTGCCACCAGCAGAAACACAGCCTTCTACGAGCAGTACTTC | TRBJ2-7 | 14 | NA | TRBV15 | NA
CASSPRTDTQYF | TGTGCCAGCAGCCCCCGGACAGATACGCAGTATTTT | TRBJ2-3 | 12 | NA | TRBV4-2 | NA
CASGSTGSVSEAFF | TGCGCCAGCGGATCGACAGGGAGTGTCTCTGAAGCTTTCTTT | TRBJ1-1 | 14 | TRBD1 | TRBV5-1 | NA
CASGDRHQPQHF | TGTGCCAGTGGGGACAGACATCAGCCCCAGCATTTT | TRBJ1-5 | 12 | TRBD1 | TRBV19 | NA
CASSEGLTGELFF | TGCGCCAGCAGCGAAGGTTTGACCGGGGAGCTGTTTTTT | TRBJ2-2 | 13 | NA | TRBV5-1 | NA
CASSPGGNTEAFF | TGTGCCAGCAGCCCCGGAGGGAACACTGAAGCTTTCTTT | TRBJ1-1 | 13 | NA | TRBV9 | NA
CASTPSVSSNYGYTF | TGTGCCAGCACCCCCTCAGTTTCATCGAACTATGGCTACACCTTC | TRBJ1-2 | 15 | NA | TRBV9 | NA
CASISGSTGELFF | TGTGCCAGCATCAGCGGATCGACCGGGGAGCTGTTTTTT | TRBJ2-2 | 13 | NA | TRBV6-6 | NA
CASRPGGADTGELFF | TGCGCCAGCAGACCAGGGGGGGCGGACACCGGGGAGCTGTTTTTT | TRBJ2-2 | 15 | NA | TRBV4-1 | NA
CASSNSGGGELDTQYF | TGTGCCAGCAGCAACTCGGGGGGCGGGGAGTTAGATACGCAGTATTTT | TRBJ2-3 | 16 | NA | TRBV6-6 | NA
CASSLNKGYEQYF | TGTGCCAGCAGCTTAAACAAGGGCTACGAGCAGTACTTC | TRBJ2-7 | 13 | NA | TRBV7-8 | NA
CASSFAANSYEQYF | TGTGCCAGCAGTTTCGCGGCCAACTCCTACGAGCAGTACTTC | TRBJ2-7 | 14 | NA | TRBV27 | NA
CASRPQGFADTQYF | TGCGCCAGCAGGCCCCAGGGATTCGCAGATACGCAGTATTTT | TRBJ2-3 | 14 | NA | TRBV5-1 | NA
CASSMSRNNEQFF | TGTGCCAGTAGTATGTCACGAAACAATGAGCAGTTCTTC | TRBJ2-1 | 13 | NA | TRBV19 | NA
CASNFLPSDRSNSPLHF | TGCGCCAGCAACTTCCTCCCTTCCGACAGGTCGAATTCACCCCTCCACTTT | TRBJ1-6 | 17 | NA | TRBV5-1 | few
CASSLTSGLGADTQYF | TGTGCCAGCAGCCTAACTAGCGGGTTGGGTGCGGATACGCAGTATTTT | TRBJ2-3 | 16 | TRBD2 | TRBV7-3 | NA
CASGPRGENGAFF | TGTGCTAGTGGCCCCCGGGGGGAGAATGGAGCTTTCTTT | TRBJ1-1 | 13 | NA | TRBV12-5 | NA
CAWRWVDYGYTF | TGTGCCTGGAGATGGGTAGACTATGGCTACACCTTC | TRBJ1-2 | 12 | NA | TRBV30 | few
CATGVAWAGYTF | TGTGCCACCGGTGTGGCATGGGCTGGCTACACCTTC | TRBJ1-2 | 12 | NA | TRBV6-1 | NA
CASSEAIYSNQPQHF | TGTGCCAGCAGTGAAGCCATTTATAGCAATCAGCCCCAGCATTTT | TRBJ1-5 | 15 | NA | TRBV6-1 | NA
CASSIDRSVRGRGKQPQHF | TGTGCCAGTAGTATAGATCGGTCGGTCCGGGGGCGCGGCAAACAGCCCCAGCATTTT | TRBJ1-5 | 19 | NA | TRBV19 | NA
CASRGIRGTAPYGYTF | TGTGCCAGCAGGGGGATTAGAGGGACAGCTCCGTATGGCTACACCTTC | TRBJ1-2 | 16 | TRBD1 | TRBV2 | NA
CASSPTLRVPNYGYTF | TGTGCCAGCAGTCCTACGCTCAGGGTCCCTAACTATGGCTACACCTTC | TRBJ1-2 | 16 | NA | TRBV2 | NA
CASSQVGISYEQYF | TGCGCCAGCAGCCAAGTAGGGATCTCCTACGAGCAGTACTTC | TRBJ2-7 | 14 | NA | TRBV4-1 | NA
CASSVGPGTYGYTF | TGTGCCAGCAGCGTTGGCCCAGGGACGTATGGCTACACCTTC | TRBJ1-2 | 14 | NA | TRBV5-8 | NA
CAWKPFGDSPLHF | TGTGCCTGGAAACCCTTTGGCGATTCACCCCTCCACTTT | TRBJ1-6 | 13 | NA | TRBV30 | NA
CASSKRGATGELFF | TGTGCCAGCAGCAAAAGGGGCGCCACCGGGGAGCTGTTTTTT | TRBJ2-2 | 14 | NA | TRBV21-1 | once
CASSQGQSGDNEQFF | TGTGCCAGCAGCCAAGGACAGTCTGGAGACAATGAGCAGTTCTTC | TRBJ2-1 | 15 | NA | TRBV7-9 | NA
CASSYLLNTEAFF | TGTGCCAGCTCATACCTACTGAACACTGAAGCTTTCTTT | TRBJ1-1 | 13 | NA | TRBV18 | NA
CASSFKMSTPDTQYF | TGTGCCAGCAGCTTTAAAATGTCGACTCCAGATACGCAGTATTTT | TRBJ2-3 | 15 | NA | TRBV7-9 | NA
CAISQTGAYNYGYTF | TGTGCCATCAGTCAGACAGGAGCCTACAACTATGGCTACACCTTC | TRBJ1-2 | 15 | NA | TRBV10-3 | NA
CSVGDSWGNTIYF | TGCAGCGTTGGGGACAGTTGGGGAAACACCATATATTTT | TRBJ1-3 | 13 | TRBD1 | TRBV29-1 | NA
CASSSRGGGSTDTQYF | TGTGCCAGCAGTTCCCGTGGAGGAGGAAGCACAGATACGCAGTATTTT | TRBJ2-3 | 16 | NA | TRBV27 | NA
CAWSGRGNSKNTIYF | TGTGCCTGGAGTGGGAGAGGGAATTCGAAAAACACCATATATTTT | TRBJ1-3 | 15 | NA | TRBV30 | NA
CASRMVGQGANEQYF | TGTGCCAGCAGAATGGTGGGGCAGGGCGCCAACGAGCAGTACTTC | TRBJ2-7 | 15 | NA | TRBV5-6 | NA
CASSAAGGFSYEQYF | TGTGCCAGCAGCGCGGCCGGGGGGTTTTCCTACGAGCAGTACTTC | TRBJ2-7 | 15 | TRBD2 | TRBV9 | NA
CASSLAGTYGYTF | TGCGCCAGCAGCTTGGCAGGAACTTATGGCTACACCTTC | TRBJ1-2 | 13 | NA | TRBV5-1 | once
CASTANTEAFF | TGTGCCAGTACAGCGAACACTGAAGCTTTCTTT | TRBJ1-1 | 11 | NA | TRBV7-9 | NA
CASSKLAGNTGELFF | TGTGCCAGCAGCAAACTAGCGGGGAACACCGGGGAGCTGTTTTTT | TRBJ2-2 | 15 | TRBD2 | TRBV7-2 | NA
CASSNHRGRGGLNTEAFF | TGTGCCAGTAGTAACCACAGGGGGCGAGGAGGTTTGAACACTGAAGCTTTCTTT | TRBJ1-1 | 18 | TRBD1 | TRBV19 | once